Listed here is a single T cell receptor beta chain. Its antigen is unidentified. Adults of Caucasian background living in Nashville, Tennessee made up all donors. The CDR3 is made up of 16 amino acids. V lost 1 base to trimming and J lost 5 bases, with 17 bases between them. Germline-derived CDR1 and CDR2 are LGHNA and YNFKEQ. These data belong to a study of shared clonotypes between healthy human individuals. Study conclusions and caveats: Several donors held around 5% of naive CD4 clonotypes in common.

This table comes from immunoSEQ multiplex PCR, and its TCRdb copy is limited to in-frame clones, with some not included. The sample contains more than 2,000,000 clones, over 85% of which appear only once. The TCR sequence derives from a man between 18 and 29 years old in good health. The chain uses TRBV4-2 and TRBJ2-5; possible D gene TRBD2, 6 bases. The sample comprised naive CD4+ T cells sorted from blood. Subset specified: CD45RA+ positively selected. In nucleotides, the CDR3 is TGTGCCAGCAGCCAAGCTTTGGGACCGGAGGGGGAGACCCAGTACTTC. Protein sequence: CASSQALGPEGETQYF.